This is a list of T cell receptor beta chains from one sample in a study of blood T cell repertoires in COVID-19. Clones were sequenced by immunoSEQ multiplex PCR, and TCRdb holds only the in-frame ones, with some missing. The table has 150,000 to 200,000 clones, 85% to 90% seen once. Sample: peripheral blood. The receptors shown here come from a woman over 75 in a cohort sampled during active or convalescent COVID-19. Both conserved end residues are part of each CDR3. Each record gives: V gene, D gene, J gene, clone size, CDR3 protein, CDR3 DNA. D genes are given only for firm matches. The listing skips clone size in some rows; elsewhere it reads once, few, many or a size class.

>TRBV28|.|TRBJ1-2|.
CASSLGQGLDYGYTF
TGTGCCAGCAGTTTAGGCCAGGGGCTTGACTATGGCTACACCTTC
>TRBV9|TRBD2|TRBJ2-1|.
CASSVMVGLEPDNEQFF
TGTGCCAGCAGCGTTATGGTGGGACTAGAACCTGACAATGAGCAGTTCTTC
>TRBV19|TRBD1|TRBJ1-1|.
CASSILRTGGTEAFF
TGTGCCAGTAGTATTCTTCGGACAGGGGGGACTGAAGCTTTCTTT
>TRBV5-6|.|TRBJ1-3|.
CASSPDTGNTIYF
TGTGCCAGCAGCCCTGACACTGGAAACACCATATATTTT
>TRBV7-9|TRBD2|TRBJ2-2|.
CASSWAKSGDRTGELFF
TGTGCCAGCAGCTGGGCGAAAAGCGGGGACCGTACCGGGGAGCTGTTTTTT
>TRBV27|.|TRBJ1-4|.
CASSYDRTTNEKLFF
TGTGCCAGCAGCTACGACAGGACAACTAATGAAAAACTGTTTTTT
>TRBV9|TRBD2|TRBJ2-1|.
CASSIVSGGGYNEQFF
TGTGCCAGCAGCATTGTAAGCGGGGGCGGTTACAATGAGCAGTTCTTC
>TRBV5-1|TRBD2|TRBJ2-2|.
CASSGGLAGHTGELFF
TGCGCCAGCAGCGGGGGACTAGCGGGACACACCGGGGAGCTGTTTTTT
>TRBV9|TRBD2|TRBJ2-3|.
CASSPWTSGVSTDTQYF
TGTGCCAGCAGCCCTTGGACTAGCGGGGTAAGCACAGATACGCAGTATTTT
>TRBV7-9|.|TRBJ1-4|once
CASSSSRRAGEKLFF
TGTGCCAGCAGCTCGTCTCGCCGAGCAGGTGAAAAACTGTTTTTT
>TRBV6-5|TRBD1|TRBJ2-7|.
CASTRGQGREQYF
TGTGCCAGCACCCGAGGACAGGGGAGGGAGCAGTACTTC
>TRBV6-6|TRBD1|TRBJ1-5|.
CASSRTGENQPQHF
TGTGCCAGCAGCAGGACAGGGGAAAATCAGCCCCAGCATTTT
>TRBV27|TRBD1|TRBJ1-2|.
CASNPQGAYYGYTF
TGTGCCAGCAATCCACAGGGGGCGTACTATGGCTACACCTTC
>TRBV2|.|TRBJ1-5|.
CASKKDSTDQPQHF
TGTGCCAGCAAGAAGGACAGCACGGACCAGCCCCAGCATTTT
>TRBV7-2|TRBD1|TRBJ1-5|.
CASNRQGGQPQHF
TGTGCCAGCAACCGACAGGGCGGCCAGCCCCAGCATTTT
>TRBV5-6|.|TRBJ2-4|.
CASSLRNPLGKNIQYF
TGTGCCAGCAGCCTCAGGAATCCCTTAGGCAAAAACATTCAGTACTTC
>TRBV5-1|TRBD1|TRBJ1-2|.
CASSIGQGAGDGYTF
TGCGCCAGCAGCATCGGACAGGGGGCGGGCGACGGCTACACCTTC
>TRBV7-9|TRBD2|TRBJ2-7|.
CASSLAAAGGLYEQYF
TGTGCCAGCAGCTTAGCGGCTGCGGGGGGGCTCTACGAGCAGTACTTC
>TRBV18|TRBD2|TRBJ2-3|.
CASSSGLAGYSTDTQYF
TGTGCCAGCTCATCCGGACTAGCGGGGTATAGCACAGATACGCAGTATTTT
>TRBV27|.|TRBJ1-6|.
CASSQNRNSPLHF
TGTGCCAGCAGTCAGAACAGGAATTCACCCCTCCACTTT
>TRBV19|.|TRBJ1-5|.
CASSTVRDQPQHF
TGTGCCAGTAGTACGGTCCGGGATCAGCCCCAGCATTTT
>TRBV18|.|TRBJ2-5|few
CASSPGGSETQYF
TGTGCCAGCTCACCAGGGGGGTCAGAGACCCAGTACTTC
>TRBV5-6|TRBD1|TRBJ1-5|.
CASSRTGEVVPQHF
TGTGCCAGCAGCAGGACAGGGGAGGTAGTGCCCCAGCATTTT
>TRBV28|.|TRBJ1-1|.
CASSRVSGPNTEAFF
TGTGCCAGCAGTCGCGTATCGGGTCCGAACACTGAAGCTTTCTTT
>TRBV7-8|.|TRBJ1-6|.
CASSLVGGDNSPLHF
TGTGCCAGCAGCTTAGTCGGAGGGGATAATTCACCCCTCCACTTT
>TRBV5-1|TRBD1|TRBJ1-5|few
CASSAGTGGSQPQHF
TGCGCCAGCAGCGCGGGGACAGGGGGCAGTCAGCCCCAGCATTTT
>TRBV6-5|.|TRBJ1-6|.
CASSSGTPYNSPLHF
TGTGCCAGCAGTTCCGGGACACCGTATAATTCACCCCTCCACTTT
>TRBV15|.|TRBJ1-6|.
CATSRDPLGHNSPLHF
TGTGCCACCAGCAGAGACCCCCTGGGGCACAATTCACCCCTCCACTTT
>TRBV7-8|.|TRBJ1-2|.
CASSPQAGNYGYTF
TGTGCCAGCAGCCCCCAAGCAGGCAACTATGGCTACACCTTC
>TRBV7-9|.|TRBJ2-6|once
CAGGTATGANVLTF
TGTGCCGGCGGGACAGCAACTGGGGCCAACGTCCTGACTTTC
>TRBV30|.|TRBJ1-5|.
CAWSGAGADQPQHF
TGTGCCTGGAGTGGAGCAGGGGCTGATCAGCCCCAGCATTTT
>TRBV12-3/TRBV12-4|.|TRBJ1-5|.
CASRWGQNQPQHF
TGTGCCAGCAGATGGGGACAAAATCAGCCCCAGCATTTT
>TRBV5-5|.|TRBJ1-4|.
CASSLGLQGANEKLFF
TGTGCCAGCAGCTTGGGCTTACAGGGCGCTAATGAAAAACTGTTTTTT
>TRBV27|TRBD2|TRBJ2-2|.
CASSLSSGGASTGELFF
TGTGCCAGCAGTTTATCTTCCGGGGGGGCATCTACCGGGGAGCTGTTTTTT
>TRBV2|TRBD1|TRBJ1-5|.
CASRTGTGYGNQPQHF
TGTGCCAGCAGAACCGGGACAGGGTATGGCAATCAGCCCCAGCATTTT
>TRBV4-3|TRBD1|TRBJ1-2|.
CASSLGFPGQIYGYTF
TGCGCCAGCAGCCTAGGGTTTCCGGGACAGATCTATGGCTACACCTTC
>TRBV5-6|.|TRBJ1-1|.
CASSRRRGVAGIAEAFF
TGTGCCAGCAGCCGGCGACGGGGGGTGGCGGGAATCGCTGAAGCTTTCTTT
>TRBV5-1|TRBD1|TRBJ1-2|.
CASSLSGGNGNGYTF
TGCGCCAGCAGCTTGTCAGGGGGCAACGGGAATGGCTACACCTTC
>TRBV6-5|.|TRBJ1-4|.
CASRRYDEKLFF
TGTGCCAGCAGGAGGTATGATGAAAAACTGTTTTTT
>TRBV13|.|TRBJ2-7|.
CASSQSPGDEQYF
TGTGCCAGCAGCCAGTCCCCGGGGGACGAGCAGTACTTC
>TRBV9|TRBD2|TRBJ2-1|.
CASSVRGGASYNEQFF
TGTGCCAGCAGCGTTCGCGGGGGGGCCTCCTACAATGAGCAGTTCTTC
>TRBV5-6|TRBD2|TRBJ2-1|.
CASRTLPGLAGGPYNEQFF
TGTGCCAGCAGAACTCTCCCGGGACTAGCGGGAGGGCCCTACAATGAGCAGTTCTTC
>TRBV5-1|.|TRBJ1-2|few
CASARGGADYGYTF
TGCGCCAGCGCCCGCGGGGGCGCGGACTATGGCTACACCTTC
>TRBV5-5|.|TRBJ1-1|.
CASSLYLNTMNTEAFF
TGTGCCAGCAGCTTATACCTAAATACCATGAACACTGAAGCTTTCTTT
>TRBV18|TRBD1|TRBJ2-2|.
CASSSTTDRGMAGELFF
TGTGCCAGCTCATCCACGACAGACAGGGGGATGGCCGGGGAGCTGTTTTTT